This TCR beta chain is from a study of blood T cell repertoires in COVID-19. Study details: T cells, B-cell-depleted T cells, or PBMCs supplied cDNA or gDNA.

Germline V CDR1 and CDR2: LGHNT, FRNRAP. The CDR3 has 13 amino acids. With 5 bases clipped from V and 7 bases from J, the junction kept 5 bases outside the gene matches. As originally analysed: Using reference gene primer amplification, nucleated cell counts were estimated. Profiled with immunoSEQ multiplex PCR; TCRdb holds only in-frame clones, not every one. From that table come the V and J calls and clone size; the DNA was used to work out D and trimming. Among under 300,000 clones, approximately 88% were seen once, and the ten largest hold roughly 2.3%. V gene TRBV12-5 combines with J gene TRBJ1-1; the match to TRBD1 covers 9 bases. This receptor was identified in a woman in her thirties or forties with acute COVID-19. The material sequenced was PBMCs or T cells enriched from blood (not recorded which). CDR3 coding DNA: TGTGCTAGTGGTATGACAGGGGGGAATGAAGCTTTCTTT. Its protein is CASGMTGGNEAFF.